The clone carrying this T cell receptor beta chain occurred a few times. Its antigen is not identified. TCRdb passed the RT-PCR reads through MiXCR, listing each CDR3 protein once. The table records approximately 730,000 distinct CDR3 sequences, approximately 15% of them present only once. The data derive from a study of response to subunit inactivated influenza vaccine. Findings and caveats of the study: Authors suggested each seasonal influenza vaccination recruits few new T cells.

The CDR3 contains 16 residues. The ends lost 6 bases at V and 4 bases at J; junction bases unmatched: 10. The gene calls are TRBV12-3 or TRBV12-4 and TRBJ2-1, with 9 bases fitting TRBD1. This receptor was obtained from a man aged 50-60 years who received an inactivated influenza vaccine. Here the sequenced sample was PBMCs from blood, taken 14 to 15 days before vaccination. CDR3 residues: CASSRRPGQGYNEQFF. CDR3 coding DNA: TGTGCCAGCAGCCGCCGCCCGGGACAGGGATACAATGAGCAGTTCTTC.